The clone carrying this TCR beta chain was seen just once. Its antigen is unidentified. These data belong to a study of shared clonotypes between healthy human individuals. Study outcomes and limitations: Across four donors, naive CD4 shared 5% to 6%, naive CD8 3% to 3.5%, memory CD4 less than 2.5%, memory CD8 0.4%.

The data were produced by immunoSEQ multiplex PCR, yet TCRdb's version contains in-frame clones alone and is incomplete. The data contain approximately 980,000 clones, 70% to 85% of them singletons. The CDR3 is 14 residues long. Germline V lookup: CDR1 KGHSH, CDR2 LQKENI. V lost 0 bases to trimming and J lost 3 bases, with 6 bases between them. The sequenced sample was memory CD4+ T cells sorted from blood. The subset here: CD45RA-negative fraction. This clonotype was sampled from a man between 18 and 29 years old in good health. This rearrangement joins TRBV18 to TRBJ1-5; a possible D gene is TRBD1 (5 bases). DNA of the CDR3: TGTGCCAGCTCACCACCGGGGGACAATCAGCCCCAGCATTTT. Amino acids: CASSPPGDNQPQHF.